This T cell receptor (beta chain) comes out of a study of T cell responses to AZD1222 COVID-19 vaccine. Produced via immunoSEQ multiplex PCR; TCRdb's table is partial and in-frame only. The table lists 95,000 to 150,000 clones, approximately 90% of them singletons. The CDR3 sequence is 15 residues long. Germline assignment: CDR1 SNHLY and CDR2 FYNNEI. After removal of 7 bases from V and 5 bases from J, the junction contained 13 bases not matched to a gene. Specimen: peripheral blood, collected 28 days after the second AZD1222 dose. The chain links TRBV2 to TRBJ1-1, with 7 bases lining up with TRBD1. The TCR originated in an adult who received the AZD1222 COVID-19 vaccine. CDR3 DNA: TGTGCCAGCACCTTAACCGGGACAGTTAATACTGAAGCTTTCTTT. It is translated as CASTLTGTVNTEAFF.